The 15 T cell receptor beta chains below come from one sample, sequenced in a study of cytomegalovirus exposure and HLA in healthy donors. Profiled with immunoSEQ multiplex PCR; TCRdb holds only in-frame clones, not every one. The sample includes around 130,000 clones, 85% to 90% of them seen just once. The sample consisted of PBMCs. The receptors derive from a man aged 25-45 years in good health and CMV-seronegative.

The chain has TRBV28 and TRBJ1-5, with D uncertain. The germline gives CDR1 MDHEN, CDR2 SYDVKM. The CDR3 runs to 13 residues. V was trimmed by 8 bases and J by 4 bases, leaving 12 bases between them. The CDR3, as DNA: TGTGCCAGCGGTAAAACAGTTAATCAGCCCCAGCATTTT. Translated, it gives CASGKTVNQPQHF.

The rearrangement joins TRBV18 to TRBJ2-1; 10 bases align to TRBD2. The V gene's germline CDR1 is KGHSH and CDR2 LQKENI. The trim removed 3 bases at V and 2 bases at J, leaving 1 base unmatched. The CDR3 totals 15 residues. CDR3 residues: CASSPGTSAYNEQFF. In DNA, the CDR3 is TGTGCCAGCTCACCGGGGACTAGCGCCTACAATGAGCAGTTCTTC.

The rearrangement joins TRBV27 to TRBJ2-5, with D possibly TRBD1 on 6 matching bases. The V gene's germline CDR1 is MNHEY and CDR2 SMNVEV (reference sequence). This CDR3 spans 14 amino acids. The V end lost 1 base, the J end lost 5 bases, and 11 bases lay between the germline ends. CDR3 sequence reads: CASSLLPQGETQYF. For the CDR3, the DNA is TGTGCCAGCAGTTTATTGCCTCAGGGGGAGACCCAGTACTTC.

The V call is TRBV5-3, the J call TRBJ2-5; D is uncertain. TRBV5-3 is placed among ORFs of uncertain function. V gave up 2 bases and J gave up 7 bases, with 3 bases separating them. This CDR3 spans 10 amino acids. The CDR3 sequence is CARSFRTQYF. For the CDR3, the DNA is TGTGCCAGAAGCTTTAGGACCCAGTACTTC.

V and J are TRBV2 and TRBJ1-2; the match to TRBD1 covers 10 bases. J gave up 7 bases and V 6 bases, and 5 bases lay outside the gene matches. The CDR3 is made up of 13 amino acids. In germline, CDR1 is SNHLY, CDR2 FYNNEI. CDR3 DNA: TGTGCCAGCAGGAGACAGGGGGCTGGTGGCTACACCTTC. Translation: CASRRQGAGGYTF.

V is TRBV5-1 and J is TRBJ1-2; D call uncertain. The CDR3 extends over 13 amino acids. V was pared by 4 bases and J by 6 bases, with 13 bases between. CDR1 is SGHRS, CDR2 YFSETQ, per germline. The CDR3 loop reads CASSPAEPHGYTF. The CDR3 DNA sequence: TGCGCCAGCAGCCCGGCGGAGCCGCATGGCTACACCTTC. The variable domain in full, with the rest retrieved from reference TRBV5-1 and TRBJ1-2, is KAGVTQTPRYLIKTRGQQVTLSCSPISGHRSVSWYQQTPGQGLQFLFEYFSETQRNKGNFPGRFSGRQFSNSRSEMNVSTLELGDSALYLCASSPAEPHGYTFGSGTRLTVV.

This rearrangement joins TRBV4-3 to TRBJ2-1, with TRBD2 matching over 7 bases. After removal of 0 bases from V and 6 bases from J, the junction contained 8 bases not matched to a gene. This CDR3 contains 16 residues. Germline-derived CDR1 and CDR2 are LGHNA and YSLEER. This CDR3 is CASSQDPPSGSNEQFF. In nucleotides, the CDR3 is TGCGCCAGCAGCCAAGATCCGCCTAGCGGAAGCAATGAGCAGTTCTTC.

In nucleotides, the CDR3 is TGCGCCAGCAGCCAAGAGCGAGACGGGAGCCCCTACAATGAGCAGTTCTTC. Amino acid sequence: CASSQERDGSPYNEQFF. The J gene is TRBJ2-1, the V gene TRBV4-3; TRBD2 is a possible D gene (6 bases). Trimming cost V 0 bases and J 2 bases, with 14 bases left between them. Germline V CDR1 and CDR2: LGHNA, YSLEER. This CDR3 comprises 17 residues.

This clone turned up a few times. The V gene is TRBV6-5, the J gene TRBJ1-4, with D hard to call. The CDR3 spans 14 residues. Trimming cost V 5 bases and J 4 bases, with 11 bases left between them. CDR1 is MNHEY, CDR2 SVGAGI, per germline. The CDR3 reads CASSPPGLNEKLFF. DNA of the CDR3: TGTGCCAGCAGTCCGCCGGGTCTTAATGAAAAACTGTTTTTT.

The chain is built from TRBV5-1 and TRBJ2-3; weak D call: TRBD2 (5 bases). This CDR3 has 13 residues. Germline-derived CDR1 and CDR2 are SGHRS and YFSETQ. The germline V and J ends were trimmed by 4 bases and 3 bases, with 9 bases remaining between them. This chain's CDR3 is CASSEPGTDTQYF. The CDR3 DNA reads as TGCGCCAGCAGCGAGCCGGGGACAGATACGCAGTATTTT.

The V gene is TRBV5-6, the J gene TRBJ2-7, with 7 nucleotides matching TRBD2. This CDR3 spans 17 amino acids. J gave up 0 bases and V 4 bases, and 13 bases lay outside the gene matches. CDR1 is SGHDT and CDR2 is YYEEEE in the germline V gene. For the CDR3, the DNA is TGTGCCAGCAGCCGTCGGGCTGAGCGGGAAAGCTCCTACGAGCAGTACTTC. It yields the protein CASSRRAERESSYEQYF.

The CDR3 is CASSRPALGSSYEQYF. In nucleotides, the CDR3 is TGTGCCAGCAGCCGCCCCGCCCTAGGAAGCTCCTACGAGCAGTACTTC. This chain uses TRBV7-9 with TRBJ2-7; no clear D. Germline assignment: CDR1 SEHNR and CDR2 FQNEAQ (reference sequence). Deletions cut 5 bases from V and 0 bases from J, with 17 bases between. The CDR3 is 16 residues long.

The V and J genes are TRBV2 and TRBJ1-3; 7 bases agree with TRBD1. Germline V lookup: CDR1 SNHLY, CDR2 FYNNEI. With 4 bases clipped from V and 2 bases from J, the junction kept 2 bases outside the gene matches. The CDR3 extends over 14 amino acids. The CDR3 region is CASSAQGTGNTIYF. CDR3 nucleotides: TGTGCCAGCAGTGCACAGGGGACTGGAAACACCATATATTTT.

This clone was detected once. CDR3 amino acids: CSVGMGTGSSGANVLTF. The CDR3 nucleotides read TGCAGCGTGGGGATGGGGACAGGGAGCTCTGGGGCCAACGTCCTGACTTTC. The chain couples TRBV29-1 to TRBJ2-6; TRBD1 matches 9 bases. The CDR3 is 17 amino acids. J lost 0 bases, V lost 6 bases, and 9 bases had no gene match. Germline CDR1 SQVTM, CDR2 ANQGSEA.

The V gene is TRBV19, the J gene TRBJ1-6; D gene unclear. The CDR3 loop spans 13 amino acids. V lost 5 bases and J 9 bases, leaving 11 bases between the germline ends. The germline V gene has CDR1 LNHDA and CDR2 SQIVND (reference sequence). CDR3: CASSPGSGSPLHF. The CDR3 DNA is TGTGCCAGTAGTCCCGGGAGCGGTTCACCCCTCCACTTT.